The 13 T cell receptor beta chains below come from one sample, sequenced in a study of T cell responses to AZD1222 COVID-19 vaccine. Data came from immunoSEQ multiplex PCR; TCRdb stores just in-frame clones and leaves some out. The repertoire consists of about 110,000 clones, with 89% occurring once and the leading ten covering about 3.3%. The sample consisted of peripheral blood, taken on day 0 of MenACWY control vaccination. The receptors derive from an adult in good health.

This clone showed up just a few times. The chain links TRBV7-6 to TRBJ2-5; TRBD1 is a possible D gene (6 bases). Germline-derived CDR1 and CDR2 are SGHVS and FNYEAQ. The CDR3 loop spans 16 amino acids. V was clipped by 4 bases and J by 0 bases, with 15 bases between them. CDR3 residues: CASSSQGREYQETQYF. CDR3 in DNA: TGTGCCAGCAGCTCACAGGGTAGGGAGTACCAAGAGACCCAGTACTTC.

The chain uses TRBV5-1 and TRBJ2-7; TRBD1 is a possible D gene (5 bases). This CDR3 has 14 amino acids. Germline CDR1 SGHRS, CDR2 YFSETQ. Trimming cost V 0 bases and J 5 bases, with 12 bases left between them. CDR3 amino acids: CASSLGVKGHEQYF. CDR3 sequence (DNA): TGCGCCAGCAGCTTGGGGGTAAAGGGGCACGAGCAGTACTTC.

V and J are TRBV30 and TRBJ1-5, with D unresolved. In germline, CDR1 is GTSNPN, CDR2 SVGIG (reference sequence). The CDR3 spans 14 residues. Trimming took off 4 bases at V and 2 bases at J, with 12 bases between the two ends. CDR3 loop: CAWTGESGNQPQHF. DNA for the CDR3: TGTGCCTGGACAGGCGAATCGGGCAATCAGCCCCAGCATTTT.

The CDR3 protein is CASSSRGGSPLHF. DNA of the CDR3: TGTGCCAGCAGTTCCCGGGGGGGATCACCCCTCCACTTT. The chain links TRBV12-3 or TRBV12-4 to TRBJ1-6; TRBD1 might be the D (5 bases). This CDR3 spans 13 amino acids. V was cut by 4 bases and J by 10 bases, with 11 bases left in between.

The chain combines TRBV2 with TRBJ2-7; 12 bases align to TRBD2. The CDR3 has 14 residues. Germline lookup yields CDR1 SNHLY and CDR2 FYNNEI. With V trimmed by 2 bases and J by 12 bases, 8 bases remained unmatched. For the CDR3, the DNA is TGTGCCAGCAGTGAATCCTGGACTAGCGGGGATTGGTACTTC. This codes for CASSESWTSGDWYF.

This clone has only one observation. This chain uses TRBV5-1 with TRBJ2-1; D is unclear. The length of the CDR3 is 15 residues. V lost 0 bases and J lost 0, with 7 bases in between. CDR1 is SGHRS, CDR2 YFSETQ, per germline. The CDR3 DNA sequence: TGCGCCAGCAGCTTGGCCCCTGGCTCCTACAATGAGCAGTTCTTC. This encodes CASSLAPGSYNEQFF.

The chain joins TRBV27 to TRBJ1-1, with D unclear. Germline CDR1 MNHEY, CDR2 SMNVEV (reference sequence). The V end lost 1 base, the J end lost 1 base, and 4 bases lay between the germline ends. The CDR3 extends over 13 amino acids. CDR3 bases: TGTGCCAGCAGTTTATGGGGGAACACTGAAGCTTTCTTT. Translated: CASSLWGNTEAFF.

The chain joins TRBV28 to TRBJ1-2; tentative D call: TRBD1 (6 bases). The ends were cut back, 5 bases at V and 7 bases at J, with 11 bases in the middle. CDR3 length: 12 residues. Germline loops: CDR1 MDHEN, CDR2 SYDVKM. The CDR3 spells CASSRPGAGYTF. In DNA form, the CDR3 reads TGTGCCAGCAGTCGGCCAGGGGCTGGCTACACCTTC.

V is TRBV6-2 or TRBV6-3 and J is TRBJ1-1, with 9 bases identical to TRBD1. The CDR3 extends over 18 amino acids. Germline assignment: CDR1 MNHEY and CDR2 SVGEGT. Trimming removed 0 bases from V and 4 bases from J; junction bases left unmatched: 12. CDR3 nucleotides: TGTGCCAGCAGTTACTCGACCACCGGGACAGGGTTGTCCACTGAAGCTTTCTTT. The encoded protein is CASSYSTTGTGLSTEAFF.

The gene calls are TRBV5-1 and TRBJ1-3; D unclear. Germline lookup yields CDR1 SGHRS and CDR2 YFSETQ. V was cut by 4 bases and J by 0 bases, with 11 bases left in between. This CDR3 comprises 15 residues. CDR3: CASSVDGNSGNTIYF. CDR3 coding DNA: TGCGCCAGCAGCGTCGACGGGAACTCTGGAAACACCATATATTTT. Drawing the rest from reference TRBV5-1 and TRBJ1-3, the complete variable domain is KAGVTQTPRYLIKTRGQQVTLSCSPISGHRSVSWYQQTPGQGLQFLFEYFSETQRNKGNFPGRFSGRQFSNSRSEMNVSTLELGDSALYLCASSVDGNSGNTIYFGEGSWLTVV.

DNA of the CDR3: TGTGCCAGCAGCTTAGCGCTGGGACAGGGGAACTATGGCTACACCTTC. Encoded protein: CASSLALGQGNYGYTF. This chain uses TRBV7-9 with TRBJ1-2, with 10 nucleotides matching TRBD1. Trimming removed 0 bases from V and 2 bases from J; junction bases left unmatched: 3. The CDR3 totals 16 residues. Looked up from germline, CDR1 is SEHNR and CDR2 is FQNEAQ (reference sequence).

The CDR3 reads CASSQGPGPRYEQYF. The CDR3 DNA sequence: TGCGCCAGCAGCCAAGGGCCAGGCCCCCGCTACGAGCAGTACTTC. The chain has TRBV4-1 and TRBJ2-7; D ambiguous. The germline CDR1 and CDR2 sequences are MGHRA and YSYEKL. The CDR3 sequence is 15 residues long. Trimming cost V 1 base and J 3 bases, with 13 bases left between them.

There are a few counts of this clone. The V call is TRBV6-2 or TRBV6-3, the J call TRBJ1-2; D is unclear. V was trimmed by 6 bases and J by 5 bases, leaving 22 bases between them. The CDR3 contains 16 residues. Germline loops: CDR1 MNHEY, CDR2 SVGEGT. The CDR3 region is CASSQEGRVSAYGYTF. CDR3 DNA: TGTGCCAGCAGCCAAGAAGGACGGGTCTCGGCTTATGGCTACACCTTC.